What follows describes a single TCR beta chain. The protocol was immunoSEQ multiplex PCR, while the TCRdb copy is restricted to in-frame clones and leaves out a portion. Here the sample spans 93,000 or so clones, about 90% being singletons. The entry originates in a study of T cell changes during pregnancy in multiple sclerosis. Germline V CDR1 and CDR2: MRHNA, SNTAGT. The CDR3 is 16 residues long. V lost 6 bases and J lost 8; bases outside the gene matches: 16. The sample in question was peripheral blood, obtained after pregnancy. The chain recombines TRBV6-4 with TRBJ2-3; 8 nucleotides agree with TRBD2. This clonotype originated in a female donor with multiple sclerosis, enrolled in a pregnancy study. CDR3 sequence reads: CASSPLAGGTSGTQYF. In DNA form, the CDR3 reads TGTGCCAGCAGCCCACTGGCGGGGGGAACCTCGGGTACGCAGTATTTT.